The clone carrying this TCR beta chain was seen a handful of times. Its matching antigen is unknown. As the method for making TCR beta libraries, quantitative 5'-RACE with molecular barcodes was used. Each CDR3 protein gets one entry after TCRdb re-called the 5' RACE reads with MiXCR. This table has 350,000 or so distinct CDR3 sequences, approximately 15% appearing once. This record comes from a study of CD8 T cells in ankylosing spondylitis. Whole-study findings and limits: Reports say disease-linked clones showed up significantly more in matched ankylosing spondylitis synovial fluid. Some of these motif variants have turned up before, in reports on reactive arthritis synovial fluid and blood. Ankylosing spondylitis blood seemed to carry a telltale TCR beta motif made of fewer than 10 highly homologous variants.

The V gene lost 1 base and the J gene lost 7 bases, with 14 bases spanning the gap. In germline, CDR1 is LNHDA, CDR2 SQIVND (reference sequence). This CDR3 is 16 amino acids long. The chain employs TRBV19 and TRBJ1-6; a possible D gene is TRBD1 (6 bases). The TCR comes from a male donor with ankylosing spondylitis or in good health (not recorded which). Sequencing used blood, either unsorted or a sorted T cell fraction (not recorded which). The CDR3 loop is CASSIGPGAGNSPLHF. CDR3 in DNA: TGTGCCAGTAGTATAGGCCCAGGGGCGGGGAATTCACCCCTCCACTTT. Full variable domain (remainder filled in from reference TRBV19 and TRBJ1-6): DGGITQSPKYLFRKEGQNVTLSCEQNLNHDAMYWYRQDPGQGLRLIYYSQIVNDFQKGDIAEGYSVSREKKESFPLTVTSAQKNPTAFYLCASSIGPGAGNSPLHFGNGTRLTVT.